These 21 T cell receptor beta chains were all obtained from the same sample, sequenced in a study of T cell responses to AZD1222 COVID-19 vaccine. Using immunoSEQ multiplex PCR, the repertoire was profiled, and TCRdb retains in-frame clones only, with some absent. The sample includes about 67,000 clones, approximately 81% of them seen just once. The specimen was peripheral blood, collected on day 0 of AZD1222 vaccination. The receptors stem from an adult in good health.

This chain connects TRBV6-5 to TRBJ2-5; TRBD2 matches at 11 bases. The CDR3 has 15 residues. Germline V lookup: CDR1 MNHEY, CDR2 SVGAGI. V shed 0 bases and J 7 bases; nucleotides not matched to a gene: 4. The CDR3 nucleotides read TGTGCCAGCAGTTACTCGACTAGCGGGACCTCGACCCAGTACTTC. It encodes CASSYSTSGTSTQYF.

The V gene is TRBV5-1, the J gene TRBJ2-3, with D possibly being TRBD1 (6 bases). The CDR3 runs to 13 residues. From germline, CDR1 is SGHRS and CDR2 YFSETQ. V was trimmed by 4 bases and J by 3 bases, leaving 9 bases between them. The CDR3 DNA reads TGCGCCAGCAGCACCGGACAGACAGATACGCAGTATTTT. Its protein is CASSTGQTDTQYF. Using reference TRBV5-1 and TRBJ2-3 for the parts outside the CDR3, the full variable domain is KAGVTQTPRYLIKTRGQQVTLSCSPISGHRSVSWYQQTPGQGLQFLFEYFSETQRNKGNFPGRFSGRQFSNSRSEMNVSTLELGDSALYLCASSTGQTDTQYFGPGTRLTVL.

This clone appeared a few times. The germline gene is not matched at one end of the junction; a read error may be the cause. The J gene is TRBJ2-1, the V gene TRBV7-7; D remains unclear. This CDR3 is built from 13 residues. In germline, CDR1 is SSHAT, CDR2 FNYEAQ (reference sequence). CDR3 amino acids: CASSLDRYNEQFF. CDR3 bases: TGTGCTAGCAGCTTGGATCGGTACAATGAGCAGTTCTTC.

The CDR3 loop is CASSPSGSYEQYF. As DNA, the CDR3 is TGTGCCAGCAGCCCTAGCGGGAGCTACGAGCAGTACTTC. The chain carries TRBV4-2 and TRBJ2-7, with 10 positions matching TRBD2. Germline V gene data show CDR1 as LGHNA and CDR2 as YNFKEQ. The CDR3 is 13 residues long. The V and J ends lost 4 bases and 3 bases, in that order; junction bases with no gene match: 0.

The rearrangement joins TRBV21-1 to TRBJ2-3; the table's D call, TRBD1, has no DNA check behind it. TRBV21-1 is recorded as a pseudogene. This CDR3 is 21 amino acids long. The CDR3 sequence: CASSKEGTGQGRKIGTDTQYF. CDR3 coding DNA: TGTGCCAGCAGCAAAGAGGGAACTGGACAGGGTCGGAAAATTGGCACAGATACGCAGTATTTT.

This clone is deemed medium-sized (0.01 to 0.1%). This chain's CDR3 is CASSFNGPEYYGYTF. The CDR3 region has the DNA TGCGCCAGCAGCTTTAACGGGCCGGAGTACTATGGCTACACCTTC. J is TRBJ1-2 and V is TRBV5-1, with D uncertain. This CDR3 has 15 amino acids. The V gene's germline CDR1 is SGHRS and CDR2 YFSETQ. V gave up 2 bases and J gave up 3 bases, with 14 bases separating them.

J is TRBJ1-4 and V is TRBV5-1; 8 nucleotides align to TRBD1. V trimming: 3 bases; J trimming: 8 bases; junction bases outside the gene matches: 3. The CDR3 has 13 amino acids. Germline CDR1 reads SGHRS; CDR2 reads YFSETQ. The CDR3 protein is CASSWGDREKLFF. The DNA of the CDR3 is TGCGCCAGCAGCTGGGGGGACAGGGAAAAACTGTTTTTT.

Written as DNA, the CDR3 is TGTGCCAGCAGCAACCTTAGGGACGTCTATTTTGATGGCATTCAGTACTTC. It is translated as CASSNLRDVYFDGIQYF. The V call is TRBV7-2, the J call TRBJ2-4; either TRBD1 or TRBD2 may supply D (5 bases each). The V end was cut by 5 bases, the J end by 9 bases, with 26 bases between. The V gene's germline CDR1 is SGHTA and CDR2 FQGNSA. This CDR3 spans 17 amino acids.

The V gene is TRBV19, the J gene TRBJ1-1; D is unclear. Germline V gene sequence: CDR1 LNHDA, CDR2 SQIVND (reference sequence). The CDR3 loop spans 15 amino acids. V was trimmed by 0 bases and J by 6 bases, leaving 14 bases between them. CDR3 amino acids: CASSIDLPGPAEAFF. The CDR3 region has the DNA TGTGCCAGTAGTATAGATCTTCCGGGTCCGGCTGAAGCTTTCTTT. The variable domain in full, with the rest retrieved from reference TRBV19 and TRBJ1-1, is DGGITQSPKYLFRKEGQNVTLSCEQNLNHDAMYWYRQDPGQGLRLIYYSQIVNDFQKGDIAEGYSVSREKKESFPLTVTSAQKNPTAFYLCASSIDLPGPAEAFFGQGTRLTVV.

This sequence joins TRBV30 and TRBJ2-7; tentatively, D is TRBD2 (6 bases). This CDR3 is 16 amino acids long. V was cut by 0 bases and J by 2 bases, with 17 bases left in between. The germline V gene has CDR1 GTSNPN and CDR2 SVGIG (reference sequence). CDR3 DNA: TGTGCCTGGAGTGTAGGGTTGGGGGGAGCCCCCTACGAGCAGTACTTC. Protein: CAWSVGLGGAPYEQYF.

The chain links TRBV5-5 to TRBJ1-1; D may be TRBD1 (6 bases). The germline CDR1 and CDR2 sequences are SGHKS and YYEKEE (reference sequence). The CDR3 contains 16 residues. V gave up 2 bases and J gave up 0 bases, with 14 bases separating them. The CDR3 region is CASSFPTGQLNTEAFF. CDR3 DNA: TGTGCCAGCAGCTTCCCCACTGGACAGCTGAACACTGAAGCTTTCTTT.

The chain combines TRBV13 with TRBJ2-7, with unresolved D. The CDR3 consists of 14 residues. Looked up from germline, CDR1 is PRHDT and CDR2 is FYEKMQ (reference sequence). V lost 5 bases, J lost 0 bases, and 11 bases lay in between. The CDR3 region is CASSTTYFSYEQYF. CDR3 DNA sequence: TGTGCCAGCAGCACGACTTATTTCTCCTACGAGCAGTACTTC.

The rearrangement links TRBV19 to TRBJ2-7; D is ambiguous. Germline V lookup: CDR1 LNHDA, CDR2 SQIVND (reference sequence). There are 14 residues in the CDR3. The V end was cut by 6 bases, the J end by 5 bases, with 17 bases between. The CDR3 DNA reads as TGTGCCAGTAGGCCCAGGAGTCGGCTCGACGAGCAGTACTTC. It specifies CASRPRSRLDEQYF.

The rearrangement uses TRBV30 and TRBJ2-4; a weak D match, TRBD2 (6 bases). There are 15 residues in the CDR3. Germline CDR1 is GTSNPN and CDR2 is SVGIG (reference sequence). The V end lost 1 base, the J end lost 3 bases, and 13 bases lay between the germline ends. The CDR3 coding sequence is TGTGCCTGGAGTGGTGGAGGGTACGGCAAAAACATTCAGTACTTC. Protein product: CAWSGGGYGKNIQYF.

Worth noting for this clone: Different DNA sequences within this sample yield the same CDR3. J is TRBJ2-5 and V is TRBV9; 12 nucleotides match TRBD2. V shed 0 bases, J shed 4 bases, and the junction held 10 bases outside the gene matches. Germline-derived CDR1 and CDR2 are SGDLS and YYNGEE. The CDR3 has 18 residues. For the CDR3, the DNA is TGTGCCAGCAGCGTAGGCCGCCGACTAGCGGGAGAGGGAGAGACCCAGTACTTC. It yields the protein CASSVGRRLAGEGETQYF. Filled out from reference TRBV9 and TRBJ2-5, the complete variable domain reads DSGVTQTPKHLITATGQRVTLRCSPRSGDLSVYWYQQSLDQGLQFLIQYYNGEERAKGNILERFSAQQFPDLHSELNLSSLELGDSALYFCASSVGRRLAGEGETQYFGPGTRLLVL.

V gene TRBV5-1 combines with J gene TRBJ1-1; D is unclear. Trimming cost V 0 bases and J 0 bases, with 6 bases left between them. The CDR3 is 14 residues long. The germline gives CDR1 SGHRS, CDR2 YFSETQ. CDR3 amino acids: CASSLDVMNTEAFF. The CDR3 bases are TGCGCCAGCAGCTTGGACGTGATGAACACTGAAGCTTTCTTT.

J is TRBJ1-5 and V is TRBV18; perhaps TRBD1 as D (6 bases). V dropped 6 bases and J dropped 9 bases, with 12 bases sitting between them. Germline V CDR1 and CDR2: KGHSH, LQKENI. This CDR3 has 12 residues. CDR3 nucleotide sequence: TGTGCCAGCTCCGACCCGGGGGCGCCCCAGCATTTT. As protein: CASSDPGAPQHF.

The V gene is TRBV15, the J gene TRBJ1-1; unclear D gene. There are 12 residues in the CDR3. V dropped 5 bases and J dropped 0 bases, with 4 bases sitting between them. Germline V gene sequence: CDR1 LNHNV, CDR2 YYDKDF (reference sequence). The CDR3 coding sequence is TGTGCCACCAGCTTGGTGAACACTGAAGCTTTCTTT. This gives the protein CATSLVNTEAFF.

The CDR3 coding sequence is TGTGCCAGCACGGGAGGGGTGGGAGCGGTTAATTCACCCCTCCACTTT. This codes for CASTGGVGAVNSPLHF. The V gene is TRBV2, the J gene TRBJ1-6, with D perhaps matching TRBD1 (5 bases). Deletions cut 7 bases from V and 6 bases from J, with 19 bases between. Germline CDR1 and CDR2: SNHLY and FYNNEI. The length of the CDR3 is 16 residues.

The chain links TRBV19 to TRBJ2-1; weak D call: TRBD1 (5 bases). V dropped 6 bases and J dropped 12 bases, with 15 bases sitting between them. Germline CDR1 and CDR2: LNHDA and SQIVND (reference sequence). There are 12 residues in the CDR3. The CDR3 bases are TGTGCCAGTAGGATGGACACTGATGGGCAGTTCTTC. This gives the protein CASRMDTDGQFF.

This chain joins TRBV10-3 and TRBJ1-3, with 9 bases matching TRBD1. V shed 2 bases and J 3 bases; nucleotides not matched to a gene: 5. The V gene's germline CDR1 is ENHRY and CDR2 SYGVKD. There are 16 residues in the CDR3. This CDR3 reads CAISEPGQGYGNTIYF. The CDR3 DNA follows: TGTGCCATCAGTGAGCCGGGACAGGGATATGGAAACACCATATATTTT.